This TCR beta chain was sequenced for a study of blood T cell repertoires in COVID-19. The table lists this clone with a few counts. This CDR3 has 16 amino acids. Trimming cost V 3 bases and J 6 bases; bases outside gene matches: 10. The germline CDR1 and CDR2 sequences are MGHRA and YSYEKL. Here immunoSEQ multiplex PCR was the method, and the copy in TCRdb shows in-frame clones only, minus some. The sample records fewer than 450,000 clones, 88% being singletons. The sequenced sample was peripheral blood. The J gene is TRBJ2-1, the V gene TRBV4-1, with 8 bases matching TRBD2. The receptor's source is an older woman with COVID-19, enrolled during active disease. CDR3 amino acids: CASSQNFPGTSNEQFF. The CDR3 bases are TGCGCCAGCAGCCAGAATTTTCCCGGGACTAGCAATGAGCAGTTCTTC.